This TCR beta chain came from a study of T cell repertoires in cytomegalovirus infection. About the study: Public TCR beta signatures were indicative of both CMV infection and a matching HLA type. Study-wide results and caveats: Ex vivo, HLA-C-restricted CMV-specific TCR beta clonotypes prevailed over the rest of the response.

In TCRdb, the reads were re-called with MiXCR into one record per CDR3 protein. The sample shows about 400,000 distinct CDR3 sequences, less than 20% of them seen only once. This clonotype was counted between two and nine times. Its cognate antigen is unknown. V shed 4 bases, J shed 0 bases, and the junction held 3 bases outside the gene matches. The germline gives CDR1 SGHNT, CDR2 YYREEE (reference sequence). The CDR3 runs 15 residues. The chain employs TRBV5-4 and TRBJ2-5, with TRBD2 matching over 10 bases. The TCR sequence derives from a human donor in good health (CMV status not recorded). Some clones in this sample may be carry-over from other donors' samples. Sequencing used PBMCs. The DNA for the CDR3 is TGTGCCAGCAGCGATAGCGGGGGGTACCAAGAGACCCAGTACTTC. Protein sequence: CASSDSGGYQETQYF.